A single sample is the source of the 21 T cell receptor beta chains below, sequenced in a study of cytomegalovirus exposure and HLA in healthy donors. In the PCR, 60 Vbeta and 13 Jbeta primers were used. Clones were read by immunoSEQ multiplex PCR, and TCRdb kept only the in-frame ones, dropping some. The table lists 160,000 or so clones, 75% to 90% of them singletons, with over 1.5% in the top ten. The sequenced sample was PBMCs. The receptors were sampled from a woman aged 18-29 years in good health and CMV-seronegative.

The genes are TRBV6-1 and TRBJ2-3, with 8 bases lining up with TRBD2. The CDR3 is 14 residues long. Unmatched junction bases numbered 5, after V lost 8 bases and J lost 1 base. Germline values: CDR1 MNHNS, CDR2 SASEGT. The CDR3 loop reads CASATRGGTDTQYF. In nucleotides, the CDR3 is TGTGCCAGCGCCACGCGGGGGGGCACAGATACGCAGTATTTT.

CDR3 coding DNA: TGTGCCAGCAGCGTAATACAGGGGAACACTGAAGCTTTCTTT. The encoded protein is CASSVIQGNTEAFF. V is TRBV9 and J is TRBJ1-1; D is perhaps TRBD1 (6 bases). The CDR3 contains 14 residues. V was shortened by 1 base and J by 1 base, with 8 bases between the two germline ends. The germline CDR1 and CDR2 sequences are SGDLS and YYNGEE.

The chain is built from TRBV7-9 and TRBJ2-1; D may be TRBD2 (6 bases). The CDR3 consists of 14 residues. The germline gives CDR1 SEHNR, CDR2 FQNEAQ (reference sequence). V lost 1 base to trimming and J lost 8 bases, with 12 bases between them. CDR3 amino acids: CASSLVASVDEQFF. DNA of the CDR3: TGTGCCAGCAGCTTAGTGGCTAGCGTAGATGAGCAGTTCTTC.

The rearrangement joins TRBV19 to TRBJ1-2, with 7 bases that match TRBD1. V dropped 7 bases and J dropped 5; count of bases not matched to a gene: 7. Germline V gene data show CDR1 as LNHDA and CDR2 as SQIVND (reference sequence). This CDR3 has 13 amino acids. The CDR3 reads CASKSQTGYGYTF. The DNA for the CDR3 is TGTGCCAGTAAGAGTCAGACAGGGTATGGCTACACCTTC.

The V and J genes are TRBV19 and TRBJ2-1, with 8 bases that match TRBD2. The germline gives CDR1 LNHDA, CDR2 SQIVND (reference sequence). The CDR3 is made up of 16 amino acids. The J segment lost 4 bases and the V segment lost 1 base, leaving 6 bases of the junction unmatched. The CDR3 DNA is TGTGCCAGTAGTATAGTTGGGCGGGGGGTATACAATGAGCAGTTCTTC. Its translation: CASSIVGRGVYNEQFF. The full variable domain, with the rest looked up from reference TRBV19 and TRBJ2-1, is DGGITQSPKYLFRKEGQNVTLSCEQNLNHDAMYWYRQDPGQGLRLIYYSQIVNDFQKGDIAEGYSVSREKKESFPLTVTSAQKNPTAFYLCASSIVGRGVYNEQFFGPGTRLTVL.

The V gene is TRBV19, the J gene TRBJ1-1; 9 positions agree with TRBD1. Germline values: CDR1 LNHDA, CDR2 SQIVND (reference sequence). The CDR3 has 14 amino acids. Unmatched junction bases numbered 7, after V lost 6 bases and J lost 5 bases. CDR3 coding DNA: TGTGCCAGTAGACGGACAGGGGAGGTGACTGAAGCTTTCTTT. Protein product: CASRRTGEVTEAFF.

The chain couples TRBV5-6 to TRBJ2-7, with D tentatively TRBD2 (6 bases). Looked up from germline, CDR1 is SGHDT and CDR2 is YYEEEE. The CDR3 runs to 16 residues. Trimming removed 1 base from V and 0 bases from J, with 14 bases in between. CDR3 region: CASSLLGRRDSYEQYF. The CDR3 DNA reads as TGTGCCAGCAGCTTGCTAGGACGGCGGGACTCCTACGAGCAGTACTTC.

The chain uses TRBV28 and TRBJ1-6; 7 bases match TRBD1. This CDR3 region has 13 residues. V was pared by 8 bases and J by 7 bases, with 5 bases of the junction left unmatched. The germline gives CDR1 MDHEN, CDR2 SYDVKM. The DNA for the CDR3 is TGTGCCAGCCGTCGGGACAGCAATTCACCCCTCCACTTT. It encodes CASRRDSNSPLHF.

This chain uses TRBV2 with TRBJ1-5; TRBD1 aligns across 9 bases. After removal of 4 bases from V and 2 bases from J, the junction contained 6 bases not matched to a gene. CDR1 and CDR2 (germline): SNHLY, FYNNEI. The CDR3 has 16 amino acids. The DNA of the CDR3 is TGTGCCAGCAGTGGACAGGGGGTATTCGGCAATCAGCCCCAGCATTTT. This encodes CASSGQGVFGNQPQHF.

The gene calls are TRBV10-3 and TRBJ2-6; 11 bases match TRBD2. The V segment lost 0 bases and the J segment 0 bases; nucleotides outside the gene matches: 13. The CDR3 is made up of 22 amino acids. Germline V CDR1 and CDR2: ENHRY, SYGVKD. The CDR3 nucleotides are TGTGCCATCAGTGAGTCGAGGGTAGCGGGGGGGAGCCCCGCCTCTGGGGCCAACGTCCTGACTTTC. It translates to CAISESRVAGGSPASGANVLTF.

The chain recombines TRBV6-5 with TRBJ1-1; D ambiguous. There are 14 residues in the CDR3. CDR1 and CDR2 (germline): MNHEY, SVGAGI. V was cut by 5 bases and J by 4 bases, with 14 bases left in between. CDR3 amino acids: CASSTWEISTEAFF. Written as DNA, the CDR3 is TGTGCCAGCAGTACATGGGAGATTAGCACTGAAGCTTTCTTT.

The rearrangement joins TRBV11-2 to TRBJ1-3; a weak D match, TRBD1 (5 bases). Trimming removed 5 bases from V and 3 bases from J, with 11 bases in between. The germline gives CDR1 SGHAT, CDR2 FQNNGV. The CDR3 has 14 residues. CDR3 sequence reads: CASSPRVSGNTIYF. DNA of the CDR3: TGTGCCAGCAGCCCCAGGGTTAGTGGAAACACCATATATTTT.

The chain combines TRBV6-5 with TRBJ1-1, with D maybe TRBD1 (5 bases). V was cut by 0 bases and J by 1 base, with 9 bases left in between. The germline V gene encodes CDR1 MNHEY and CDR2 SVGAGI. CDR3 length equals 15 residues. The CDR3 region is CASSYSRDRNTEAFF. As DNA, the CDR3 is TGTGCCAGCAGTTACTCGAGAGACAGGAACACTGAAGCTTTCTTT.

This clone came up once. The CDR3 sequence is CASSRQGVEGYTF. The CDR3 DNA reads TGCGCCAGCAGCCGACAGGGAGTGGAAGGCTACACCTTC. This chain uses TRBV4-1 with TRBJ1-2; TRBD1 agrees at 7 bases. This CDR3 is 13 amino acids long. V lost 4 bases, J lost 8 bases, and 7 bases stayed unmatched. The V gene's germline CDR1 is MGHRA and CDR2 YSYEKL.

The rearrangement joins TRBV11-3 to TRBJ1-3; weak D call: TRBD1 (5 bases). The germline gives CDR1 SGHNT, CDR2 YENEEA. V shed 1 base and J shed 7 bases, with 14 bases lying between them. The CDR3 sequence is 15 residues long. The DNA for the CDR3 is TGTGCCAGCAGCTTAGGCGATCCAGGGTGGAACACCATATATTTT. It codes for CASSLGDPGWNTIYF. The whole variable domain, remainder taken from reference TRBV11-3 and TRBJ1-3, is EAGVVQSPRYKIIEKKQPVAFWCNPISGHNTLYWYLQNLGQGPELLIRYENEEAVDDSQLPKDRFSAERLKGVDSTLKIQPAELGDSAVYLCASSLGDPGWNTIYFGEGSWLTVV.

The chain links TRBV18 to TRBJ2-3, with D unresolved. In germline, CDR1 is KGHSH, CDR2 LQKENI. CDR3 length: 15 amino acids. Deletions cut 2 bases from V and 4 bases from J, with 13 bases between. The CDR3 bases are TGTGCCAGCTCACCAGATTCCAGGTTAGCAGATACGCAGTATTTT. Translation gives CASSPDSRLADTQYF.

V is TRBV30 and J is TRBJ1-2, with D unclear. The CDR3 runs to 12 residues. The V gene lost 4 bases and the J gene lost 7 bases, with 13 bases spanning the gap. Germline V gene lookup returns CDR1 GTSNPN and CDR2 SVGIG (reference sequence). This CDR3 reads CAWNPGLLGYTF. CDR3 sequence (DNA): TGTGCCTGGAATCCAGGTCTGCTTGGCTACACCTTC.

V gene TRBV10-3 combines with J gene TRBJ2-5; D remains ambiguous. The DNA end favors TRBJ2-7, so the J call may be wrong. Germline loops: CDR1 ENHRY, CDR2 SYGVKD. The CDR3 sequence is 12 residues long. This chain's CDR3 is CAIRESSYEQYF. CDR3 coding DNA: TGTGCCATCAGAGAGAGCTCCTACGAGCAGTACTTC.

The rearrangement joins TRBV19 to TRBJ2-5; a possible D gene is TRBD2 (6 bases). There are 14 residues in the CDR3. Germline CDR1 is LNHDA and CDR2 is SQIVND (reference sequence). Trimming removed 0 bases at V and 5 bases at J, with 10 bases between. The DNA for the CDR3 is TGTGCCAGTAGTATAGATCTGGAGGGGGAGACCCAGTACTTC. This translates into CASSIDLEGETQYF.

The chain employs TRBV28 and TRBJ1-1; TRBD1 is a possible D gene (6 bases). The germline V gene encodes CDR1 MDHEN and CDR2 SYDVKM. V was trimmed by 2 bases and J by 6 bases, leaving 10 bases between them. This CDR3 is 13 amino acids long. The CDR3 spells CASSLAGAAEAFF. In DNA, the CDR3 is TGTGCCAGCAGTTTAGCAGGGGCGGCTGAAGCTTTCTTT.

In this sample, this clone turned up a few times. The V gene is TRBV2, the J gene TRBJ2-3; D perhaps matches TRBD2 (6 bases). CDR1 SNHLY and CDR2 FYNNEI come from the germline V gene. The V end was cut by 8 bases, the J end by 6 bases, with 9 bases between. The CDR3 has 11 residues. The CDR3 reads CASGTSDTQYF. The CDR3 DNA reads as TGTGCCAGCGGGACTTCCGATACGCAGTATTTT.